The 3 T cell receptor beta chains below come from one sample, sequenced in a study of blood T cells in healthy people across ages. Combining a sample-barcoded 5' primer with a J-beta primer mix, a second PCR ran for 7 to 11 cycles. TCRdb processed the 5' RACE reads anew with MiXCR; each CDR3 protein has one entry. The repertoire consists of more than 450,000 distinct CDR3 sequences, with roughly a quarter occurring once and the leading ten covering approximately 4%. These sequences were also reported in another study, on T cells of mothers and their children.

The material sequenced was blood. These receptors all stem from a boy aged 2 to 9 in good health.

This clonotype was counted between two and nine times. The chain combines TRBV4-1 with TRBJ2-5; 8 bases match TRBD1. The V and J ends lost 0 bases and 5 bases, in that order; junction bases with no gene match: 5. Germline V gene lookup returns CDR1 MGHRA and CDR2 YSYEKL. The CDR3 loop spans 15 amino acids. CDR3 residues: CASSQDRDRMETQYF. The CDR3 DNA follows: TGCGCCAGCAGCCAAGATCGGGACAGGATGGAGACCCAGTACTTC.

This clonotype was picked up a small number of times. The gene calls are TRBV18 and TRBJ2-5; 10 bases match TRBD2. The CDR3 loop spans 17 amino acids. Germline-derived CDR1 and CDR2 are KGHSH and LQKENI. V was pared by 0 bases and J by 4 bases, with 8 bases of the junction left unmatched. The CDR3 nucleotides read TGTGCCAGCTCACCACCGGGAAGCGGGAGGGCTCCAGAGACCCAGTACTTC. Its protein product is CASSPPGSGRAPETQYF.

The chain joins TRBV7-9 to TRBJ2-5, with 10 bases aligning to TRBD2. The end of the DNA fits TRBJ2-1 better, so the J call may be wrong. This CDR3 region has 15 residues. CDR1 is SEHNR and CDR2 is FQNEAQ in the germline V gene (reference sequence). The CDR3 DNA sequence: TGTGCCAGCAGCTTCGTAACTAGCGGGGTAGATGAGCAGTTCTTC. It encodes CASSFVTSGVDEQFF.